The entry below gives a single TCR beta chain sequence along with its context. Antigen: not known. This record comes from a study of T cells in Graves' hyperthyroidism and ophthalmopathy. Study in general: Staff took peripheral blood when the initial diagnosis was made, before any treatment began. General study results and limits: Researchers report that a 13 V-J model separated ophthalmopathy from stable hyperthyroidism.

RNA transcripts yielded amplified TCR beta CDR3 regions. HTBI primers were used for first-round RT-PCR of the TCR CDR3. TCRdb passed the multiplex PCR reads through MiXCR, listing each CDR3 protein once. This sample has 700,000 to 850,000 distinct CDR3 sequences, with over 35% found just once. Absence of ophthalmopathy progression within 18 months defined stable Graves' hyperthyroidism. Participants, patients aged 18 to 65, had newly diagnosed hyperthyroidism with a duration under 2 months. This CDR3 has 12 amino acids. Trimming cost V 6 bases and J 8 bases, with 13 bases left between them. The germline gives CDR1 WSHSY, CDR2 SAAADI.

The chain couples TRBV10-2 to TRBJ1-2, with D hard to call. The sequence derives from a woman in her thirties or forties with Graves' hyperthyroidism. What was sequenced was blood. The CDR3 bases are TGCGCCAGCAGCGGGCAAAGGGAAGGCTACACCTTC. Translated, it gives CASSGQREGYTF.